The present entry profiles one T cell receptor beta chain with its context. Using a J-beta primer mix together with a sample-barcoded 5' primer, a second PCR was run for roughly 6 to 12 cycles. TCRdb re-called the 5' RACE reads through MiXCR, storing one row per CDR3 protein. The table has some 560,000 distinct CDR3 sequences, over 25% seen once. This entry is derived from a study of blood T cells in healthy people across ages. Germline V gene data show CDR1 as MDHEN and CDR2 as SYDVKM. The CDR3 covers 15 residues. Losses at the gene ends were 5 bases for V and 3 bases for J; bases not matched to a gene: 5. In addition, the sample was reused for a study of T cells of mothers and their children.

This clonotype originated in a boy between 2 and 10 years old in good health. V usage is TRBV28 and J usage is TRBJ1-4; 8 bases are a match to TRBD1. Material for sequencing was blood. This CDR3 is CASSPPGQANEKLFF. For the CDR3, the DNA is TGTGCCAGCAGTCCGCCGGGACAGGCTAATGAAAAACTGTTTTTT.